This T cell receptor beta chain came from a study of blood T cell repertoires in COVID-19. Study-level information: The United States, Italy and Spain were the sources of the acute and convalescent COVID-19 samples.

This table comes from immunoSEQ multiplex PCR, and its TCRdb copy is limited to in-frame clones, with some not included. The data hold more than 300,000 clones, with roughly 90% observed a single time. As concerns this clone: This specimen includes other DNA sequences encoding the same CDR3.

The V and J ends lost 4 bases and 4 bases, in that order; junction bases with no gene match: 3. The germline V gene has CDR1 SNHLY and CDR2 FYNNEI. The CDR3 loop spans 14 amino acids. This receptor was taken from a woman under 40 who had recovered from COVID-19. The V gene is TRBV2, the J gene TRBJ1-2; 10 bases align to TRBD1. Sequencing used PBMCs or T cells enriched from blood (not recorded which). The CDR3 sequence: CASSGQGAGYGYTF. DNA for the CDR3: TGTGCCAGCAGTGGACAGGGGGCGGGCTATGGCTACACCTTC.